This T cell receptor beta chain was identified in a study of blood T cell repertoires in COVID-19. TCRdb's table, derived via immunoSEQ multiplex PCR, lists solely in-frame clones and lacks some. Of a few hundred thousand clones listed, roughly 88% are singletons. Trimming stripped 6 bases from V and 2 bases from J, with 10 bases between. The CDR3 runs 13 residues. The TCR originated in a woman in her thirties or forties who had recovered from COVID-19. This chain connects TRBV12-3 or TRBV12-4 to TRBJ1-2; D ambiguous. Material: peripheral blood. The CDR3 DNA reads TGTGCCAGCAGCCTAACGAGGAACTATGGCTACACCTTC. Amino acids: CASSLTRNYGYTF.